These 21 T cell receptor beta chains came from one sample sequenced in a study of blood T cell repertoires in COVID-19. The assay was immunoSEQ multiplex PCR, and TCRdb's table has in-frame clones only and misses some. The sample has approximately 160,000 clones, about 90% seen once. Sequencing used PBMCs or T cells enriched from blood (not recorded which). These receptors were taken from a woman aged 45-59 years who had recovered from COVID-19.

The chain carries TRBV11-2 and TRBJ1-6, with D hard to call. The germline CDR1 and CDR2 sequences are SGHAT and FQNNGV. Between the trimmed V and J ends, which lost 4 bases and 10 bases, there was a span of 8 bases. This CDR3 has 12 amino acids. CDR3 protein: CASSSARSPLHF. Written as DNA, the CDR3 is TGTGCCAGCAGCTCCGCCAGGTCACCCCTCCACTTT.

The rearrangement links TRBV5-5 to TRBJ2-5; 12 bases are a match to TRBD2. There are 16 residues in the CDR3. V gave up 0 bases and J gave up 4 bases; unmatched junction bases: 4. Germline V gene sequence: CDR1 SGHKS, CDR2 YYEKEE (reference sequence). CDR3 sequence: CASSLALAGGRETQYF. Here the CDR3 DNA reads TGTGCCAGCAGCTTGGCGCTAGCGGGAGGGCGAGAGACCCAGTACTTC.

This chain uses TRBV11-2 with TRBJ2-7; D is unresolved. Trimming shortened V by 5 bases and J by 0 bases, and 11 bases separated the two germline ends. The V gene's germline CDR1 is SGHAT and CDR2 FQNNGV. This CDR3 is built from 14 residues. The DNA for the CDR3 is TGTGCCAGCAGCCCCCGCGGCCTCTCCTACGAGCAGTACTTC. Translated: CASSPRGLSYEQYF.

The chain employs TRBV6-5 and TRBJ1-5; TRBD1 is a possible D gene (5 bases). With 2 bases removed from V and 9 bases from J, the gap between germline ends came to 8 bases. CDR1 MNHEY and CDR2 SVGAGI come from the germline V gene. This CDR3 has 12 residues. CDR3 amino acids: CASSYPRGPQHF. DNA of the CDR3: TGTGCCAGCAGTTACCCTAGGGGGCCCCAGCATTTT.

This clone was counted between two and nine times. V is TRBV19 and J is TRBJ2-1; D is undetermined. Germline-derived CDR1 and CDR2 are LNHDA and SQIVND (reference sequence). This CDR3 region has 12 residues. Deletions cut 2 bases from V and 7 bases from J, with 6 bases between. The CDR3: CASSISQNEQFF. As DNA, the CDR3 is TGTGCCAGTAGTATAAGTCAGAATGAGCAGTTCTTC.

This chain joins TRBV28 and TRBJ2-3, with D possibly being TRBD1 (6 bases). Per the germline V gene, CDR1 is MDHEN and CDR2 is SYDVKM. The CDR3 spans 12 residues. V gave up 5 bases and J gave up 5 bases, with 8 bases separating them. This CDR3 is CASSDRRDTQYF. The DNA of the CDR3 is TGTGCCAGCAGTGACAGGAGAGATACGCAGTATTTT.

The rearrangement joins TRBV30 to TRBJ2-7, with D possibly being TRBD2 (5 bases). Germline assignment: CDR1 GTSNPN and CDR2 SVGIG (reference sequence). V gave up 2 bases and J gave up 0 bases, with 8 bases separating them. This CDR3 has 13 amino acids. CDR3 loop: CAWSLGSSYEQYF. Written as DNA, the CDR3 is TGTGCCTGGAGTCTAGGGAGCTCCTACGAGCAGTACTTC.

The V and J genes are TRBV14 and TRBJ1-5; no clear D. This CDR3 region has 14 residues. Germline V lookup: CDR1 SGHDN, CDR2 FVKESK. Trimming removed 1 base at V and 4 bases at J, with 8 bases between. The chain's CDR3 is CASSQVQRNQPQHF. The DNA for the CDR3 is TGTGCCAGCAGCCAAGTTCAGAGGAATCAGCCCCAGCATTTT.

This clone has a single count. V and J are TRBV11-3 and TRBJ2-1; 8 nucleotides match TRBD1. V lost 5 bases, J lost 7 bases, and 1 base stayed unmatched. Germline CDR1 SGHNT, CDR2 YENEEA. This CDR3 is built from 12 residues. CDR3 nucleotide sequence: TGTGCCAGCAGCCAGGGGGCGAATGAGCAGTTCTTC. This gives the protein CASSQGANEQFF.

DNA for the CDR3: TGCGCCAGCAGCCAAGAGGTCCCCGGACAGGGCAATGAGCAGTTCTTC. Its translation: CASSQEVPGQGNEQFF. The chain links TRBV4-3 to TRBJ2-1, with 8 nucleotides matching TRBD1. The germline CDR1 and CDR2 sequences are LGHNA and YSLEER. The CDR3 length is 16 residues. Unmatched junction bases numbered 7, after V lost 0 bases and J lost 6 bases.

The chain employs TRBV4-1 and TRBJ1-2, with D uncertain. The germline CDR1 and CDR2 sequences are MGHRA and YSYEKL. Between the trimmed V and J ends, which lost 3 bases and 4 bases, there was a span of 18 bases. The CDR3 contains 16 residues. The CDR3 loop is CASSHPREGGIYGYTF. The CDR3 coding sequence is TGCGCCAGCAGCCATCCTAGGGAGGGCGGAATCTATGGCTACACCTTC.

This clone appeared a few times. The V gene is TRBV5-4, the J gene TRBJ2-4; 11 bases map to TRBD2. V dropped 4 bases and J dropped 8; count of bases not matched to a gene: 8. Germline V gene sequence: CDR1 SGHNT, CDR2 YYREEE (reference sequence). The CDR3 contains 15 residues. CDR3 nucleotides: TGTGCCAGCAGCCCGGGCGGTAGCGGGAGGGACATTCAGTACTTC. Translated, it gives CASSPGGSGRDIQYF.

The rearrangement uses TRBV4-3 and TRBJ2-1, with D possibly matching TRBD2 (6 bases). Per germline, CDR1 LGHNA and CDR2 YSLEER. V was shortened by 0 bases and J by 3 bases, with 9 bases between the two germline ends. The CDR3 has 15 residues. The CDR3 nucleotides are TGCGCCAGCAGCCAAGATGGGGGGTTCTACAATGAGCAGTTCTTC. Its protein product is CASSQDGGFYNEQFF.

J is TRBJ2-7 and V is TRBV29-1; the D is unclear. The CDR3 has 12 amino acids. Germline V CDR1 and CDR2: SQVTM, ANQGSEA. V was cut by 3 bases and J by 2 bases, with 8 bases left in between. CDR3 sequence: CSVEVRTYEQYF. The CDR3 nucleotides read TGCAGCGTTGAGGTGCGGACCTACGAGCAGTACTTC.

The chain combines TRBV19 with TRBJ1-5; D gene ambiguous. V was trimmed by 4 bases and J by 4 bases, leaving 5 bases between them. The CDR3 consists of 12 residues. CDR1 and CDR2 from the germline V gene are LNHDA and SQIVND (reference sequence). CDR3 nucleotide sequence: TGTGCCAGTAGTACCAAAAATCAGCCCCAGCATTTT. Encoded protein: CASSTKNQPQHF.

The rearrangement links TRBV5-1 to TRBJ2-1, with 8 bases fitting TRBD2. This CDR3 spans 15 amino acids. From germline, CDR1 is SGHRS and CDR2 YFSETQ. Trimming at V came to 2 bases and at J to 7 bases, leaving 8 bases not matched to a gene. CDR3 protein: CASSFTSGSGNEQFF. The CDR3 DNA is TGCGCCAGCAGCTTTACCAGCGGGAGTGGGAATGAGCAGTTCTTC.

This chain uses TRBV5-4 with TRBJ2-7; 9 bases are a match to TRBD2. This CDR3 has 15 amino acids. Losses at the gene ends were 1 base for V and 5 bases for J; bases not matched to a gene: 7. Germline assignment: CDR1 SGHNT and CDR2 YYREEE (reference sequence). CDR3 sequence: CASSLPGLAGNEQYF. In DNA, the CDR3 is TGTGCCAGCAGCTTGCCGGGGCTAGCGGGGAACGAGCAGTACTTC.

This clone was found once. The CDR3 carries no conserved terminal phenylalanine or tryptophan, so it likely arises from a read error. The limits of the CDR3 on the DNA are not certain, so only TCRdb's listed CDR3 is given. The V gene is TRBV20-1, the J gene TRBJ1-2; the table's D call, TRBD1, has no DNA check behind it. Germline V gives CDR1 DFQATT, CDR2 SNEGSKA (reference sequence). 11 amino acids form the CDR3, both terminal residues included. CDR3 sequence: CSARFRALTEV.

The CDR3 loop is CASSTDRGRQPQHF. CDR3 nucleotide sequence: TGTGCCAGCAGTACCGACAGGGGGCGACAGCCCCAGCATTTT. The V call is TRBV28, the J call TRBJ1-5; 10 bases line up with TRBD1. The germline gives CDR1 MDHEN, CDR2 SYDVKM. Losses at the gene ends were 5 bases for V and 7 bases for J; bases not matched to a gene: 5. This CDR3 is 14 amino acids long.

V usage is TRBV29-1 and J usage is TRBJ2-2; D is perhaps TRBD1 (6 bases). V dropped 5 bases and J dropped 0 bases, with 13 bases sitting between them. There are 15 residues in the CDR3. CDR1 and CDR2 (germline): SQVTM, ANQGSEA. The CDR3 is CSVPQGLSNTGELFF. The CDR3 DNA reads TGCAGCGTTCCACAGGGATTGTCGAACACCGGGGAGCTGTTTTTT.

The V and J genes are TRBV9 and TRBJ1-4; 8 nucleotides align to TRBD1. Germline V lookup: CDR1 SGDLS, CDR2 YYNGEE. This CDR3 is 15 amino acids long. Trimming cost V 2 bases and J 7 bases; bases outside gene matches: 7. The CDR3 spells CASSVGQGNSEKLFF. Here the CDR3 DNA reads TGTGCCAGCAGCGTTGGACAGGGTAACAGTGAAAAACTGTTTTTT.